Presented here are 25 T cell receptor beta chains from one specimen sequenced in a study of T cells after yellow fever vaccination. TCRdb redid the calling of the 5' RACE reads with MiXCR, one entry per CDR3 protein. The table has a few hundred thousand distinct CDR3 sequences, roughly 5% seen once. The input for sequencing was CD4+ T cells sorted from PBMCs, taken on the day of the yellow fever booster vaccination. The receptors derive from a man aged 18 to 29 who received the YFV17D yellow fever vaccine.

This clonotype was counted at least ten times. The rearrangement joins TRBV11-1 to TRBJ2-7, with a possible D match to TRBD2 (5 bases). V was clipped by 4 bases and J by 0 bases, with 13 bases between them. This CDR3 region has 15 residues. Germline CDR1 reads SGHAT; CDR2 reads FQDESV (reference sequence). In DNA form, the CDR3 reads TGTGCCAGCAGCTCCACGACGGGGAGCTCCTACGAGCAGTACGTC. Translation: CASSSTTGSSYEQYV.

The chain couples TRBV6-4 to TRBJ1-1; D is unclear. Germline CDR1 MRHNA, CDR2 SNTAGT. The CDR3 contains 13 residues. Trimming removed 6 bases from V and 3 bases from J, with 11 bases in between. The CDR3 DNA reads TGTGCCAGCAGAGCTCAGGTTTACACTGAAGCTTTCTTT. It yields the protein CASRAQVYTEAFF.

The gene calls are TRBV5-1 and TRBJ2-2, with 9 bases matching TRBD1. V lost 3 bases to trimming and J lost 4 bases; unmatched junction nucleotides: 7. The CDR3 is made up of 16 amino acids. Per germline, CDR1 SGHRS and CDR2 YFSETQ. CDR3 sequence (DNA): TGCGCCAGCAGCTCCGGACAGGGGCGATCCACCGGGGAGCTGTTTTTT. It codes for CASSSGQGRSTGELFF. Variable domain in full (rest from reference TRBV5-1 and TRBJ2-2): KAGVTQTPRYLIKTRGQQVTLSCSPISGHRSVSWYQQTPGQGLQFLFEYFSETQRNKGNFPGRFSGRQFSNSRSEMNVSTLELGDSALYLCASSSGQGRSTGELFFGEGSRLTVL.

This clonotype was seen many times. The chain recombines TRBV5-5 with TRBJ1-1; D gene uncertain. The CDR3 is 13 residues long. The germline CDR1 and CDR2 sequences are SGHKS and YYEKEE (reference sequence). V was shortened by 1 base and J by 5 bases, with 9 bases between the two germline ends. CDR3 bases: TGTGCCAGCAGCTTGAGCGGACGTACTGAAGCTTTCTTT. Its translation: CASSLSGRTEAFF.

J is TRBJ2-5 and V is TRBV11-2, with TRBD1 matching over 8 bases. J was trimmed by 0 bases and V by 2 bases; bases with no gene match: 2. This CDR3 contains 15 residues. In germline, CDR1 is SGHAT, CDR2 FQNNGV. In DNA, the CDR3 is TGTGCCAGCAGCTTACGACAGGGGAACCAAGAGACCCAGTACTTC. This sequence encodes CASSLRQGNQETQYF.

V and J are TRBV18 and TRBJ2-7; D gene ambiguous. Germline V lookup: CDR1 KGHSH, CDR2 LQKENI. V was pared by 3 bases and J by 2 bases, with 8 bases between. CDR3 size: 13 residues. The CDR3 DNA reads as TGTGCCAGCTCACCGGACCAAGCCTACGAGCAGTACGTC. It encodes CASSPDQAYEQYV.

The chain joins TRBV6-2 or TRBV6-3 to TRBJ1-5; D remains ambiguous. V shed 7 bases and J shed 7 bases, with 11 bases lying between them. Germline V gives CDR1 MNHEY, CDR2 SVGEGT. This CDR3 is 12 amino acids long. The CDR3 nucleotides are TGTGCCAGCACCAACCTTGGGCAGCCCCAGCATTTT. Its protein is CASTNLGQPQHF.

The table lists this clonotype with a few counts. The chain combines TRBV7-9 with TRBJ1-2; 7 bases fit TRBD1. V shed 0 bases, J shed 0 bases, and the junction held 7 bases outside the gene matches. CDR1 is SEHNR and CDR2 is FQNEAQ in the germline V gene (reference sequence). The CDR3 loop spans 17 amino acids. This chain's CDR3 is CASSLALQGTTNYGYTF. The CDR3 region has the DNA TGTGCCAGCAGCTTAGCCTTACAGGGGACGACTAACTATGGCTACACCTTC.

This clonotype was counted only a few times. V usage is TRBV7-2 and J usage is TRBJ1-2; TRBD1 matches at 8 bases. CDR1 is SGHTA and CDR2 is FQGNSA in the germline V gene. CDR3 length: 16 residues. Trimming removed 5 bases from V and 6 bases from J; junction bases left unmatched: 14. CDR3 amino acids: CASSRNSGQGWDGYTF. In DNA form, the CDR3 reads TGTGCCAGCAGCCGAAATAGCGGACAGGGCTGGGATGGCTACACCTTC. The full variable domain, its missing parts supplied by reference TRBV7-2 and TRBJ1-2, is GAGVSQSPSNKVTEKGKDVELRCDPISGHTALYWYRQSLGQGLEFLIYFQGNSAPDKSGLPSDRFSAERTGGSVSTLTIQRTQQEDSAVYLCASSRNSGQGWDGYTFGSGTRLTVV.

V gene TRBV25-1 combines with J gene TRBJ2-7; D is undetermined. Trimming pared 5 bases from V and 4 bases from J, leaving 18 bases between. CDR3 size: 15 residues. Germline V lookup: CDR1 MGHDK, CDR2 SYGVNS. The CDR3 nucleotides are TGTGCCAGCAGTCCCCCGGGCCTTCATTTATACGAGCAGTACTTC. This encodes CASSPPGLHLYEQYF.

This clonotype was seen more than once but under ten times. The chain employs TRBV18 and TRBJ2-7; D gene ambiguous. The CDR3 covers 13 residues. V lost 3 bases and J 8 bases, leaving 14 bases between the germline ends. Per the germline V gene, CDR1 is KGHSH and CDR2 is LQKENI. The CDR3 protein is CASSPDTIVQQYF. The CDR3 DNA follows: TGTGCCAGCTCACCCGACACAATTGTTCAGCAGTACTTC.

The table lists this clonotype with a few counts. The genes are TRBV7-6 and TRBJ1-6; 7 bases agree with TRBD1. The CDR3 extends over 14 amino acids. J gave up 8 bases and V 4 bases, and 5 bases lay outside the gene matches. CDR1 and CDR2 (germline): SGHVS, FNYEAQ. The chain's CDR3 is CASSYDRVYSPLHF. The CDR3 region has the DNA TGTGCCAGCAGCTACGACAGGGTCTATTCACCCCTCCACTTT. Combining the CDR3 with reference TRBV7-6 and TRBJ1-6 gives the whole variable domain GAGVSQSPRYKVTKRGQDVALRCDPISGHVSLYWYRQALGQGPEFLTYFNYEAQQDKSGLPNDRFSAERPEGSISTLTIQRTEQRDSAMYRCASSYDRVYSPLHFGNGTRLTVT.

This chain links TRBV28 with TRBJ2-3; the D gene is possibly TRBD2 (5 bases). This CDR3 contains 12 residues. In germline, CDR1 is MDHEN, CDR2 SYDVKM. Trimming took off 4 bases at V and 4 bases at J, with 6 bases between the two ends. The CDR3 DNA sequence: TGTGCCAGCAGTTGGGGAGCAGATACGCAGTATTTT. Translating gives CASSWGADTQYF.

This clonotype has only a few counts. The rearrangement links TRBV5-1 to TRBJ2-7, with D possibly matching TRBD1 (6 bases). This CDR3 has 13 amino acids. Germline-derived CDR1 and CDR2 are SGHRS and YFSETQ. V was cut by 3 bases and J by 3 bases, with 10 bases left in between. The CDR3 sequence is CASSYGQHYEQYV. The CDR3 coding sequence is TGCGCCAGCAGCTATGGACAGCACTACGAGCAGTACGTC.

A few counts support this clonotype. This chain joins TRBV20-1 and TRBJ2-1, with 7 bases aligning to TRBD1. Per the germline V gene, CDR1 is DFQATT and CDR2 is SNEGSKA (reference sequence). CDR3 size: 14 residues. V lost 5 bases and J lost 7; bases outside the gene matches: 11. The CDR3 region has the DNA TGCAGTGCTTACCTGTCCGGGACAGATAATGAGCAGTTCTTC. Translating it yields CSAYLSGTDNEQFF.

This clonotype was counted at least ten times. The rearrangement uses TRBV4-2 and TRBJ1-2; 9 bases agree with TRBD1. The ends lost 0 bases at V and 4 bases at J; junction bases unmatched: 9. The CDR3 totals 17 residues. Per the germline V gene, CDR1 is LGHNA and CDR2 is YNFKEQ. The CDR3 coding sequence is TGTGCCAGCAGCCAAGATCCCGCCGGGACAGGGACCTATGGCTACACCTTC. Its translation is CASSQDPAGTGTYGYTF.

V usage is TRBV3-1 and J usage is TRBJ2-3, with TRBD2 matching over 10 bases. V gave up 0 bases and J gave up 3 bases; unmatched junction bases: 6. Germline V gives CDR1 LGHDT, CDR2 YNNKEL (reference sequence). This CDR3 has 17 residues. CDR3 loop: CASSQDMQLAGTDTQYF. For the CDR3, the DNA is TGTGCCAGCAGCCAAGATATGCAACTAGCGGGGACAGATACGCAGTATTTT.

There are a few counts of this clonotype. The rearrangement uses TRBV27 and TRBJ1-5, with D possibly being TRBD1 (6 bases). CDR1 and CDR2 from the germline V gene are MNHEY and SMNVEV (reference sequence). Trimming removed 3 bases at V and 0 bases at J, with 12 bases between. This CDR3 is built from 16 residues. CDR3 nucleotides: TGTGCCAGCAGTTTCTTAGGGGGGCGTAGCAATCAGCCCCAGCATTTT. It is translated as CASSFLGGRSNQPQHF.

The chain uses TRBV5-5 and TRBJ2-7; 8 bases are shared with TRBD2. With 5 bases clipped from V and 7 bases from J, the junction kept 5 bases outside the gene matches. Germline V gives CDR1 SGHKS, CDR2 YYEKEE (reference sequence). The CDR3 is 12 residues long. CDR3 amino acids: CASRLSGGEQYV. The CDR3 region has the DNA TGTGCCAGCAGACTCTCGGGGGGGGAGCAGTACGTC.

This clonotype was observed at least ten times. CDR3 coding DNA: TGCGCCAGCAGCTTTGGGGAAGTGGCCAAAAACATTCAGTACTTC. It is translated as CASSFGEVAKNIQYF. V usage is TRBV5-1 and J usage is TRBJ2-4; the D is unclear. Trimming removed 2 bases at V and 1 base at J, with 10 bases between. Germline CDR1 reads SGHRS; CDR2 reads YFSETQ. This CDR3 has 15 amino acids.

This clonotype was counted at least ten times. The chain links TRBV7-7 to TRBJ2-1; 10 bases match TRBD2. The CDR3 contains 15 residues. The V gene's germline CDR1 is SSHAT and CDR2 FNYEAQ (reference sequence). Trimming took 5 bases from V and 7 from J; bases not matched to a gene: 8. The CDR3 nucleotides read TGTGCCAGCAGCGACGGACTAGCGGTAAGGAATGAGCAGTTCTTC. Translation: CASSDGLAVRNEQFF.

The table lists this clonotype with a few counts. The chain has TRBV5-1 and TRBJ1-2, with D possibly matching TRBD1 (5 bases). V was clipped by 0 bases and J by 0 bases, with 9 bases between them. Germline V CDR1 and CDR2: SGHRS, YFSETQ. This CDR3 has 15 residues. For the CDR3, the DNA is TGCGCCAGCAGCTTGGAGCCGACAGCTAACTATGGCTACACCTTC. It yields the protein CASSLEPTANYGYTF.

This clonotype was observed a handful of times. This chain connects TRBV7-2 to TRBJ2-1; 9 bases match TRBD1. This CDR3 spans 15 amino acids. CDR1 is SGHTA, CDR2 FQGNSA, per germline. V shed 8 bases, J shed 8 bases, and the junction held 13 bases outside the gene matches. CDR3 loop: CASSPGTGTFHEQFF. The CDR3 coding sequence is TGTGCCAGCTCGCCCGGGACAGGGACGTTCCATGAGCAGTTCTTC.

The chain links TRBV6-2 or TRBV6-3 to TRBJ2-1; TRBD2 matches 8 bases. CDR1 and CDR2 from the germline V gene are MNHEY and SVGEGT. CDR3 length: 16 amino acids. V trimming: 0 bases; J trimming: 3 bases; junction bases outside the gene matches: 4. The CDR3 bases are TGTGCCAGCAGTTACTCGTGGGCGGGGGGCTACAATGAGCAGTTCTTC. This sequence encodes CASSYSWAGGYNEQFF.

The chain couples TRBV12-3 or TRBV12-4 to TRBJ1-6; TRBD1 aligns across 9 bases. V dropped 6 bases and J dropped 5; count of bases not matched to a gene: 8. The CDR3 sequence is 16 residues long. Here the CDR3 reads CASSYGQGKDNSPLHF. CDR3 nucleotide sequence: TGTGCCAGCAGCTATGGACAGGGGAAAGATAATTCACCCCTCCACTTT.